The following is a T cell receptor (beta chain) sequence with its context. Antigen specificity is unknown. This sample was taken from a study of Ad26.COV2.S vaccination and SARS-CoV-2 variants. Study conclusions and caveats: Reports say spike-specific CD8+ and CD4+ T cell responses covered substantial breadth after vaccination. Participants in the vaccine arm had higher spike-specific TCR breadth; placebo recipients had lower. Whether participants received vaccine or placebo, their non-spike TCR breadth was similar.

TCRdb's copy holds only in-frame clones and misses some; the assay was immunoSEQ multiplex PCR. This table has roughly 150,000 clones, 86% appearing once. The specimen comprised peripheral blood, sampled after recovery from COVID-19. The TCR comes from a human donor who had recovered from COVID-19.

This CDR3 reads CASSRQGAEAFF. The CDR3 DNA reads as TGTGCCAGCAGTCGACAGGGGGCTGAAGCTTTCTTT. The chain carries TRBV7-8 and TRBJ1-1; 9 bases are shared with TRBD1. The germline V gene encodes CDR1 SGHVS and CDR2 FQNEAQ. The CDR3 contains 12 residues. J gave up 6 bases and V 6 bases, and 2 bases lay outside the gene matches. Variable domain in full (rest from reference TRBV7-8 and TRBJ1-1): GAGVSQSPRYKVAKRGQDVALRCDPISGHVSLFWYQQALGQGPEFLTYFQNEAQLDKSGLPSDRFFAERPEGSVSTLKIQRTQQEDSAVYLCASSRQGAEAFFGQGTRLTVV.